This section outlines one T cell receptor (beta chain) sequence together with its context. This CDR3 is built from 16 residues. V dropped 4 bases and J dropped 4; count of bases not matched to a gene: 14. Germline CDR1 and CDR2: SQVTM and ANQGSEA. The sample comes from a study of shared clonotypes between healthy human individuals. Study information: Samples came from two female and a few male donors aged 18 to 49.

The method was immunoSEQ multiplex PCR; TCRdb's version includes in-frame clones alone and lacks a portion of them. The repertoire holds about 1.5 million clones, with roughly 98% as singletons. The chain joins TRBV29-1 to TRBJ2-5; 8 bases match TRBD1. The sample was naive CD4+ T cells sorted from blood. The subset was: CD45RA+ positively selected. This sequence was found in a man between 25 and 39 years old in good health. The CDR3 sequence: CSVGEPRQGSRETQYF. The CDR3 DNA follows: TGCAGCGTTGGGGAGCCGCGACAGGGGAGTCGAGAGACCCAGTACTTC.